This is a list of T cell receptor beta chains from one sample in a study of OX40 agonist ivuxolimab in advanced cancers. TCRdb keeps only in-frame clones here, not all; method: immunoSEQ multiplex PCR. Among 65,000 to 80,000 clones listed, more than 80% were seen once. The sample was CD4+ or CD8+ T cells sorted from blood, taken in a trial of the OX40 agonist ivuxolimab. The receptors were gathered from an adult with an advanced solid tumor such as melanoma, head and neck, liver or kidney cancer. CDR3s include the opening cysteine and the closing phenylalanine or tryptophan. Each record gives: V gene, J gene, clone size, D gene, CDR3 protein, CDR3 DNA. D genes are given only for firm matches. Clone size, where shown, is once, few, many, or a class for clones that have expanded.

v_gene: TRBV18; j_gene: TRBJ2-5; abundance: few; d_gene: NA; CDR3aa: CASSRTEQETQYF; CDR3nt: TGTGCCAGCTCACGGACGGAACAAGAGACCCAGTACTTC
v_gene: TRBV28; j_gene: TRBJ1-1; abundance: NA; d_gene: NA; CDR3aa: CASSSSSTEAFF; CDR3nt: TGTGCCAGCAGTTCCAGCTCCACTGAAGCTTTCTTT
v_gene: TRBV5-4; j_gene: TRBJ2-7; abundance: medium-sized; d_gene: TRBD1; CDR3aa: CASSLGGQGRNEQYF; CDR3nt: TGTGCCAGCAGCTTGGGGGGACAGGGCAGGAACGAGCAGTACTTC
v_gene: TRBV18; j_gene: TRBJ2-5; abundance: NA; d_gene: TRBD2; CDR3aa: CASSLTSGQETQYF; CDR3nt: TGTGCCAGCTCCCTCACTAGCGGCCAAGAGACCCAGTACTTC
v_gene: TRBV19; j_gene: TRBJ1-4; abundance: once; d_gene: NA; CDR3aa: CASNRASNEKLFF; CDR3nt: TGTGCCAGCAACAGGGCTAGTAATGAAAAACTGTTTTTT
v_gene: TRBV28; j_gene: TRBJ2-5; abundance: NA; d_gene: NA; CDR3aa: CAIQFKGFMETQYF; CDR3nt: TGTGCCATCCAGTTTAAGGGTTTCATGGAGACCCAGTACTTC
v_gene: TRBV9; j_gene: TRBJ2-5; abundance: NA; d_gene: TRBD1; CDR3aa: CASSPRQGETQYF; CDR3nt: TGTGCCAGCAGCCCCCGACAGGGGGAGACCCAGTACTTC
v_gene: TRBV19; j_gene: TRBJ2-5; abundance: NA; d_gene: NA; CDR3aa: CASSSQGPTQYF; CDR3nt: TGTGCCAGTAGTTCCCAGGGACCGACCCAGTACTTC
v_gene: TRBV19; j_gene: TRBJ2-6; abundance: few; d_gene: NA; CDR3aa: CASSPNGRDVLTF; CDR3nt: TGTGCCAGTAGTCCTAACGGACGGGACGTCCTGACTTTC
v_gene: TRBV28; j_gene: TRBJ1-1; abundance: NA; d_gene: TRBD1; CDR3aa: CASSLMAGGAFF; CDR3nt: TGTGCCAGCAGTTTGATGGCAGGGGGAGCTTTCTTT
v_gene: TRBV6-1; j_gene: TRBJ2-7; abundance: NA; d_gene: NA; CDR3aa: CASSEAGLGQYF; CDR3nt: TGTGCCAGCAGTGAAGCGGGCTTAGGGCAGTACTTC
v_gene: TRBV2; j_gene: TRBJ2-7; abundance: once; d_gene: TRBD2; CDR3aa: CASSRLAGVEQYF; CDR3nt: TGTGCCAGCAGCCGACTAGCGGGAGTTGAGCAGTACTTC
v_gene: TRBV19; j_gene: TRBJ2-7; abundance: NA; d_gene: TRBD1; CDR3aa: CASSTGQSYEQYF; CDR3nt: TGTGCCAGTAGTACGGGACAGTCCTACGAGCAGTACTTC
v_gene: TRBV6-1; j_gene: TRBJ2-7; abundance: NA; d_gene: NA; CDR3aa: CASSEHGAQAYEQYF; CDR3nt: TGTGCCAGCAGTGAACATGGGGCCCAAGCCTACGAGCAGTACTTC
v_gene: TRBV7-2; j_gene: TRBJ2-2; abundance: NA; d_gene: NA; CDR3aa: CASSPRKPGELFF; CDR3nt: TGTGCCAGCAGCCCCAGGAAGCCCGGGGAGCTGTTTTTT
v_gene: TRBV9; j_gene: TRBJ1-1; abundance: NA; d_gene: NA; CDR3aa: CASSETANTEAFF; CDR3nt: TGTGCCAGCAGCGAGACAGCCAACACTGAAGCTTTCTTT
v_gene: TRBV2; j_gene: TRBJ2-3; abundance: NA; d_gene: NA; CDR3aa: CASSKTGLGTDTQYF; CDR3nt: TGTGCCAGCAGTAAGACAGGTCTGGGCACAGATACGCAGTATTTT
v_gene: TRBV27; j_gene: TRBJ2-1; abundance: once; d_gene: NA; CDR3aa: CASSLRHEQFF; CDR3nt: TGTGCCAGCAGTTTGCGCCATGAGCAGTTCTTC
v_gene: TRBV18; j_gene: TRBJ2-4; abundance: NA; d_gene: TRBD2; CDR3aa: CASSPVLAGAKNIQYF; CDR3nt: TGTGCCAGCTCACCAGTACTAGCGGGAGCCAAAAACATTCAGTACTTC
v_gene: TRBV19; j_gene: TRBJ2-2; abundance: NA; d_gene: TRBD2; CDR3aa: CASREGTSLTGELFF; CDR3nt: TGTGCCAGTAGGGAAGGGACTAGCTTAACCGGGGAGCTGTTTTTT
v_gene: TRBV28; j_gene: TRBJ2-7; abundance: NA; d_gene: NA; CDR3aa: CASSLMGTSSSYEQYF; CDR3nt: TGTGCCAGCAGTTTAATGGGTACCTCTAGCTCCTACGAGCAGTACTTC
v_gene: TRBV5-4; j_gene: TRBJ1-2; abundance: few; d_gene: NA; CDR3aa: CASSSGGGGYGYTF; CDR3nt: TGTGCCAGCAGCTCCGGGGGAGGAGGGTATGGCTACACCTTC
v_gene: TRBV29-1; j_gene: TRBJ2-2; abundance: NA; d_gene: NA; CDR3aa: CSAGGQGGTGELFF; CDR3nt: TGCAGCGCCGGGGGTCAGGGGGGAACCGGGGAGCTGTTTTTT
v_gene: TRBV27; j_gene: TRBJ1-1; abundance: once; d_gene: NA; CDR3aa: CASSLTDGGGTEAFF; CDR3nt: TGTGCCAGCAGTCTAACAGACGGTGGGGGGACTGAAGCTTTCTTT
v_gene: TRBV5-1; j_gene: TRBJ1-1; abundance: NA; d_gene: NA; CDR3aa: CASSLEGLNTEAFF; CDR3nt: TGCGCCAGCAGCTTGGAGGGGTTGAACACTGAAGCTTTCTTT
v_gene: TRBV7-2; j_gene: TRBJ1-2; abundance: NA; d_gene: NA; CDR3aa: CATALKRGTNYGYTF; CDR3nt: TGTGCCACCGCCCTGAAAAGAGGGACTAACTATGGCTACACCTTC
v_gene: TRBV5-4; j_gene: TRBJ1-1; abundance: once; d_gene: NA; CDR3aa: CASSSPGARNTEAFF; CDR3nt: TGTGCCAGCAGCTCCCCGGGGGCACGGAACACTGAAGCTTTCTTT
v_gene: TRBV7-9; j_gene: TRBJ2-6; abundance: NA; d_gene: NA; CDR3aa: CASSFYRTSSGANVLTF; CDR3nt: TGTGCCAGCAGCTTTTACCGCACAAGCTCTGGGGCCAACGTCCTGACTTTC
v_gene: TRBV5-1; j_gene: TRBJ1-4; abundance: few; d_gene: NA; CDR3aa: CASSLGGMANEKLFF; CDR3nt: TGCGCCAGCAGCTTGGGGGGGATGGCTAATGAAAAACTGTTTTTT
v_gene: TRBV2; j_gene: TRBJ1-3; abundance: NA; d_gene: TRBD1; CDR3aa: CASSAQGDTIYF; CDR3nt: TGTGCCAGCAGTGCGCAGGGGGACACCATATATTTT
v_gene: TRBV7-2; j_gene: TRBJ2-3; abundance: NA; d_gene: NA; CDR3aa: CASSLVQLSTDTQYF; CDR3nt: TGTGCCAGCAGCTTAGTCCAGCTGAGCACAGATACGCAGTATTTT
v_gene: TRBV6-1; j_gene: TRBJ2-1; abundance: NA; d_gene: NA; CDR3aa: CASSEALGPNEQFF; CDR3nt: TGTGCCAGCAGTGAAGCGCTAGGACCTAATGAGCAGTTCTTC
v_gene: TRBV15; j_gene: TRBJ2-3; abundance: NA; d_gene: NA; CDR3aa: CATSRDGGLRDTQYF; CDR3nt: TGTGCCACCAGCAGAGATGGGGGGTTGAGAGATACGCAGTATTTT
v_gene: TRBV7-9; j_gene: TRBJ2-1; abundance: NA; d_gene: NA; CDR3aa: CASSSLRGLYYNEQFF; CDR3nt: TGTGCCAGCAGCTCCCTGCGGGGCCTTTACTACAATGAGCAGTTCTTC
v_gene: TRBV5-6; j_gene: TRBJ2-1; abundance: NA; d_gene: NA; CDR3aa: CASSLLGVSGEQFF; CDR3nt: TGTGCCAGCAGCTTGTTGGGGGTCTCCGGTGAGCAGTTCTTC
v_gene: TRBV6-1; j_gene: TRBJ2-5; abundance: few; d_gene: NA; CDR3aa: CASSESRAQTQYF; CDR3nt: TGTGCCAGCAGTGAAAGCAGGGCTCAGACCCAGTACTTC
v_gene: TRBV19; j_gene: TRBJ2-7; abundance: NA; d_gene: NA; CDR3aa: CARLPGESHEQYF; CDR3nt: TGTGCCAGATTGCCCGGAGAGTCCCACGAGCAGTACTTC
v_gene: TRBV2; j_gene: TRBJ2-3; abundance: NA; d_gene: TRBD2; CDR3aa: CASIHGTSGTTDTQYF; CDR3nt: TGTGCCAGCATTCACGGGACTAGCGGGACCACAGATACGCAGTATTTT
v_gene: TRBV2; j_gene: TRBJ1-6; abundance: NA; d_gene: NA; CDR3aa: CASSEQGIYNSPLHF; CDR3nt: TGTGCCAGCAGTGAACAGGGAATCTATAATTCACCCCTCCACTTT
v_gene: TRBV28; j_gene: TRBJ1-5; abundance: NA; d_gene: NA; CDR3aa: CASSPPQGRVQSNQPQHF; CDR3nt: TGTGCCAGCAGTCCCCCCCAGGGCAGGGTTCAGAGCAATCAGCCCCAGCATTTT
v_gene: TRBV7-2; j_gene: TRBJ1-4; abundance: NA; d_gene: NA; CDR3aa: CASSLLSNPGEKLFF; CDR3nt: TGTGCCAGCAGCTTATTATCGAACCCGGGGGAAAAACTGTTTTTT
v_gene: TRBV5-1; j_gene: TRBJ2-2; abundance: NA; d_gene: NA; CDR3aa: CASSLRGANTGELFF; CDR3nt: TGCGCCAGCAGCTTGAGAGGAGCGAACACCGGGGAGCTGTTTTTT
v_gene: TRBV6-4; j_gene: TRBJ1-2; abundance: NA; d_gene: TRBD1; CDR3aa: CASRELGTGGYGYTF; CDR3nt: TGTGCCAGCAGGGAACTTGGGACAGGTGGCTATGGCTACACCTTC
v_gene: TRBV5-1; j_gene: TRBJ2-3; abundance: NA; d_gene: TRBD2; CDR3aa: CASSLSFLAGGSTDTQYF; CDR3nt: TGCGCCAGCAGCTTGTCATTCCTAGCGGGGGGGAGCACAGATACGCAGTATTTT
v_gene: TRBV6-5; j_gene: TRBJ2-4; abundance: NA; d_gene: TRBD2; CDR3aa: CASSTGLAGLIQYF; CDR3nt: TGTGCCAGCAGTACGGGACTAGCGGGGTTAATTCAGTACTTC
v_gene: TRBV11-2; j_gene: TRBJ2-2; abundance: once; d_gene: NA; CDR3aa: CASSLVTATGELFF; CDR3nt: TGTGCCAGCAGCTTAGTGACGGCCACCGGGGAGCTGTTTTTT
v_gene: TRBV6-1; j_gene: TRBJ2-5; abundance: NA; d_gene: NA; CDR3aa: CASSGGRLFEGTQYF; CDR3nt: TGTGCCAGCAGTGGCGGTCGGCTCTTTGAAGGAACCCAGTACTTC